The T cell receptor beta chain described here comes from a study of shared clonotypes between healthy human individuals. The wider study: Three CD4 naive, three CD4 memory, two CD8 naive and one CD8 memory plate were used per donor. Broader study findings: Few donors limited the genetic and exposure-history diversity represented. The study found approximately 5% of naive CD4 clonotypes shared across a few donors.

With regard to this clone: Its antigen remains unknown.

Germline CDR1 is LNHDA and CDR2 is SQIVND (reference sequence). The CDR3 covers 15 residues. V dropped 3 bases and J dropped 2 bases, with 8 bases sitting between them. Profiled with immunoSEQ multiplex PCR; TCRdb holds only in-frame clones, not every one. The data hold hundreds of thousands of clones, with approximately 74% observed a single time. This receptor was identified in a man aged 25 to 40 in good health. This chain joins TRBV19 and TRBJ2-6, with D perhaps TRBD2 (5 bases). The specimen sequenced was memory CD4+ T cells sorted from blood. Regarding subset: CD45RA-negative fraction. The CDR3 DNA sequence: TGTGCCAGTAGTATCTACGGGGCTGGGGCCAACGTCCTGACTTTC. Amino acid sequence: CASSIYGAGANVLTF. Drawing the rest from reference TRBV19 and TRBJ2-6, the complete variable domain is DGGITQSPKYLFRKEGQNVTLSCEQNLNHDAMYWYRQDPGQGLRLIYYSQIVNDFQKGDIAEGYSVSREKKESFPLTVTSAQKNPTAFYLCASSIYGAGANVLTFGAGSRLTVL.